This passage covers 9 T cell receptor beta chains from one sample sequenced in a study of regulatory T cells in long-lasting Graves disease. Indicated time point: persistent/refractory GD, antithyroid drugs over 5 years with positive TRAb. The TCR library was made from RNA extracted from PBMCs. In building TCR beta libraries, iRepertoire HTBI primers were used together with Arm-PCR of CDR3 regions. TCRdb ran MiXCR on the multiplex PCR reads and lists one entry per CDR3 protein. This table has about 470,000 distinct CDR3 sequences, around 21% appearing once. The material was peripheral blood mononuclear cells (PBMCs), obtained when the disease was refractory, from a patient treated with antithyroid drugs. These receptors all stem from a female donor with Graves disease.

Points on this clonotype: A read error may produce the germline difference seen at one junction end. V gene TRBV5-4 combines with J gene TRBJ1-1; D is unclear. The CDR3 is 13 amino acids. Germline CDR1 reads SGHNT; CDR2 reads YYREEE (reference sequence). This CDR3 reads CARSSYTYTEAFF. CDR3 DNA sequence: TGTGCCCGCAGCTCCTACACCTACACTGAAGCTTTCTTT.

This clonotype has a handful of counts. V gene TRBV20-1 combines with J gene TRBJ1-6; D remains unclear. V shed 4 bases and J shed 8 bases, with 15 bases lying between them. CDR3 length equals 14 residues. The V gene's germline CDR1 is DFQATT and CDR2 SNEGSKA (reference sequence). CDR3 region: CSAMQPPGHSPLHF. In DNA, the CDR3 is TGCAGTGCTATGCAACCCCCGGGTCATTCACCCCTCCACTTT.

This clonotype has at least ten counts. V is TRBV3-1 and J is TRBJ2-7; D is unclear. The length of the CDR3 is 14 residues. Trimming took off 1 base at V and 1 base at J, with 8 bases between the two ends. The germline V gene encodes CDR1 LGHDT and CDR2 YNNKEL (reference sequence). CDR3 region: CASSQVGYSYEQYF. The CDR3 DNA follows: TGTGCCAGCAGCCAAGTGGGATATTCCTACGAGCAGTACTTC.

This clonotype was detected many times. The chain combines TRBV5-1 with TRBJ2-7; 8 nucleotides agree with TRBD1. The CDR3 has 14 amino acids. Germline V lookup: CDR1 SGHRS, CDR2 YFSETQ. The junction had 5 bases not matched to a gene; V was cut back by 3 bases and J by 3 bases. DNA for the CDR3: TGCGCCAGCAGCTGGGGGACAGGAGACTACGAGCAGTACTTC. This translates into CASSWGTGDYEQYF.

The gene calls are TRBV5-1 and TRBJ1-2, with 7 bases identical to TRBD1. The junction had 2 bases not matched to a gene; V was cut back by 2 bases and J by 1 base. Germline loops: CDR1 SGHRS, CDR2 YFSETQ. The CDR3 runs 14 residues. This CDR3 is CASSFDRDNYGYTF. CDR3 sequence (DNA): TGCGCCAGCAGCTTCGACAGGGATAACTATGGCTACACCTTC. The variable domain in full, completed from reference TRBV5-1 and TRBJ1-2, reads KAGVTQTPRYLIKTRGQQVTLSCSPISGHRSVSWYQQTPGQGLQFLFEYFSETQRNKGNFPGRFSGRQFSNSRSEMNVSTLELGDSALYLCASSFDRDNYGYTFGSGTRLTVV.

The gene calls are TRBV20-1 and TRBJ1-6, with a possible D match to TRBD1 (5 bases). CDR3 size: 13 residues. CDR1 is DFQATT and CDR2 is SNEGSKA in the germline V gene (reference sequence). The CDR3 loop is CSSGGIGNSPLHF. CDR3 DNA: TGCAGCTCGGGGGGAATCGGGAATTCACCCCTCCACTTT.

The genes are TRBV20-1 and TRBJ2-6, with 12 bases that match TRBD1. This CDR3 is built from 17 residues. V was clipped by 0 bases and J by 4 bases; unmatched bases: 4. The V gene's germline CDR1 is DFQATT and CDR2 SNEGSKA (reference sequence). The CDR3 DNA reads TGCAGTGCTAGAGACGCGGGACAGGGGGCAGGGGCCAACGTCCTGACTTTC. Translation: CSARDAGQGAGANVLTF.

This clonotype was seen just once. The J gene is TRBJ1-2, the V gene TRBV28; D gene uncertain. Trimming removed 6 bases at V and 4 bases at J, with 21 bases between. The germline gives CDR1 MDHEN, CDR2 SYDVKM. The CDR3 has 16 residues. CDR3 residues: CASSTDAVSPSYGYTF. The CDR3 DNA reads as TGTGCCAGCAGCACAGATGCTGTCTCTCCCAGCTATGGCTACACCTTC.

A note on this clonotype: The germline gene is not matched at one end of the junction; a read error may be the cause. The J gene is TRBJ1-2, the V gene TRBV2; D is uncertain. The CDR3 length is 13 residues. Germline lookup yields CDR1 SNHLY and CDR2 FYNNEI. CDR3: CTSSESGVYGYTF. As DNA, the CDR3 is TGTACCAGCAGTGAATCCGGGGTCTATGGCTACACCTTC.